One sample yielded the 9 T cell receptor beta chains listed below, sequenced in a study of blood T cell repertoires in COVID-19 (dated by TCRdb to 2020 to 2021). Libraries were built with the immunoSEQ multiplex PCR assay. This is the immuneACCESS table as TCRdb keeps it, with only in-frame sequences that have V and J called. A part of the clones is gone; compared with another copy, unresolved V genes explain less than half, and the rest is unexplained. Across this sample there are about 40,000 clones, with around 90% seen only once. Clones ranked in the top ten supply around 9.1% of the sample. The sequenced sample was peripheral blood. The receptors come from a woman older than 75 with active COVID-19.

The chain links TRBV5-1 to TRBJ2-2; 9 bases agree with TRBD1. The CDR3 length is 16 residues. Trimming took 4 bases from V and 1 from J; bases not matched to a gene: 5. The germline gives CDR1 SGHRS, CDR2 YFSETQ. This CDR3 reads CASSTRTGVNTGELFF. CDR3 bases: TGCGCCAGCAGCACCCGGACAGGGGTGAACACCGGGGAGCTGTTTTTT.

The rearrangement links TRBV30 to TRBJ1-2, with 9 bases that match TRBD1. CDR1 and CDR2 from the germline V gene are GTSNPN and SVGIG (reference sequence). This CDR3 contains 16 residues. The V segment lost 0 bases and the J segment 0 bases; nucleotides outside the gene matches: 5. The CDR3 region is CAWSVRDRVPNYGYTF. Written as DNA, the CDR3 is TGTGCCTGGAGTGTACGGGACAGGGTTCCTAACTATGGCTACACCTTC.

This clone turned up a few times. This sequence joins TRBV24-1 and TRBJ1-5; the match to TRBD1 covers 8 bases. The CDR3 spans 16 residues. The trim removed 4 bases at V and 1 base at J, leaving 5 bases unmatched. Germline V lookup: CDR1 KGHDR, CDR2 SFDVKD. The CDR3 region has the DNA TGTGCCACCAGTGAATCCCGACAGGGGAGCAATCAGCCCCAGCATTTT. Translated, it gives CATSESRQGSNQPQHF.

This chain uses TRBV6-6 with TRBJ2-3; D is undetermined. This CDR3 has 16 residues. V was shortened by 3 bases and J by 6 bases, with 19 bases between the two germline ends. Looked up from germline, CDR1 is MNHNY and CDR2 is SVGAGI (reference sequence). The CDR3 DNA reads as TGTGCCAGCAGTTATGGTTTCTTTTCAGGTTTGGATACGCAGTATTTT. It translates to CASSYGFFSGLDTQYF.

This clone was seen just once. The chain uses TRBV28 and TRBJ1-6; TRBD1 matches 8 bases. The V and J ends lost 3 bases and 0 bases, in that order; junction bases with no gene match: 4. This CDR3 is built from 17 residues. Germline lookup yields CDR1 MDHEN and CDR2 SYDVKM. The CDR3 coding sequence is TGTGCCAGCAGTTTTGGGGGACAGGACTCCTATAATTCACCCCTCCACTTT. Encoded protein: CASSFGGQDSYNSPLHF.

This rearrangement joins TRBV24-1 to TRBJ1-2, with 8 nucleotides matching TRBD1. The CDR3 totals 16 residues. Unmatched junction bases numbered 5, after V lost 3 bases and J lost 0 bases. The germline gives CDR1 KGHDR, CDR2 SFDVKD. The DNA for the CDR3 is TGTGCCACCAGTGATCCCGGACAGGGCTCTAACTATGGCTACACCTTC. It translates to CATSDPGQGSNYGYTF.

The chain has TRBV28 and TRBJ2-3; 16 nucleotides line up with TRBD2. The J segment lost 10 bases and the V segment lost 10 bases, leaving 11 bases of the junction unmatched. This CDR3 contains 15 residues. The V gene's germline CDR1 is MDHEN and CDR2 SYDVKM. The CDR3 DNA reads TGTGCCACCCAACGAACCGGGACTAGCGGGGGGGCGCAGTATTTT. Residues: CATQRTGTSGGAQYF.

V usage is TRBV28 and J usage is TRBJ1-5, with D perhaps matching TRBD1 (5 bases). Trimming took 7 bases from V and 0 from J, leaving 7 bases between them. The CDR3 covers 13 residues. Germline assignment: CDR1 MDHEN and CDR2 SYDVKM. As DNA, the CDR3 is TGTGCCAGCACGACAGATAGCAATCAGCCCCAGCATTTT. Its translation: CASTTDSNQPQHF.

DNA of the CDR3: TGTGCCAGTAGGGACGGACTCAGTAGCACAGATACGCAGTATTTT. Translating gives CASRDGLSSTDTQYF. The rearrangement links TRBV19 to TRBJ2-3, with TRBD2 as a possible D gene (5 bases). The CDR3 contains 15 residues. V lost 6 bases and J lost 0, with 13 bases in between. The germline V gene encodes CDR1 LNHDA and CDR2 SQIVND (reference sequence).